This T cell receptor (beta chain) was sequenced in a study of blood T cell repertoires in COVID-19. The overall study: Both acute and convalescent COVID-19 samples were obtained from the United States, Italy and Spain.

CDR3 length: 16 amino acids. CDR1 is MDHEN and CDR2 is SYDVKM in the germline V gene. V was trimmed by 2 bases and J by 3 bases, leaving 14 bases between them. The protocol was immunoSEQ multiplex PCR, while the TCRdb copy is restricted to in-frame clones and leaves out a portion. Of around 130,000 clones listed, about four fifths were seen once; the top ten hold over 10%. This clone was recorded only once. This sequence was found in a human donor in a cohort sampled during active COVID-19. The rearrangement joins TRBV28 to TRBJ1-5, with D uncertain. The sequenced sample consisted of peripheral blood. The CDR3: CASSLPLITYNQPQHF. The CDR3, as DNA: TGTGCCAGCAGTTTACCCCTCATTACCTACAATCAGCCCCAGCATTTT.